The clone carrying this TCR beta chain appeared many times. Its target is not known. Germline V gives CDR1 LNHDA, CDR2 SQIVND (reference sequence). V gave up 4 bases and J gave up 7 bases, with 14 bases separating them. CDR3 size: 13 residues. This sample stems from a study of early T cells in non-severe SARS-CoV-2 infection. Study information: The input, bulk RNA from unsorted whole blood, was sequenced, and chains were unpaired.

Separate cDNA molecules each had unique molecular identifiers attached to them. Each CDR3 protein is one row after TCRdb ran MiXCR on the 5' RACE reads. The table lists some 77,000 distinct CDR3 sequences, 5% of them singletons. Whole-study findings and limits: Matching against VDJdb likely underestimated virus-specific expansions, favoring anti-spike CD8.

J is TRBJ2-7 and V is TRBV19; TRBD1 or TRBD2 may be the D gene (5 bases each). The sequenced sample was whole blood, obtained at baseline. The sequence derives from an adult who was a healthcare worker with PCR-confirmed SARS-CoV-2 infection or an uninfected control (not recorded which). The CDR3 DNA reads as TGTGCCAGTAGTAACCGGGACCAAAGGGAGCAGTACTTC. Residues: CASSNRDQREQYF.